The rows below give T cell receptor beta chains drawn from one sample of a study of technical replicates of blood from a few donors. Generated by immunoSEQ multiplex PCR, the TCRdb table keeps only in-frame clones and is missing some. The table lists about 83,000 clones, approximately 92% of them singletons, with about 0.23% in the top ten. Input material: T cells isolated from PBMCs. The receptors were sampled from a human donor in good health. Both conserved end residues are part of each CDR3. Fields, in order: D gene, V gene, clone size, J gene, CDR3 DNA, CDR3 protein. A D gene is named only where the DNA matches it firmly. Not all rows give a size; the values are once, few, many and, for expanded clones, a class.

d_gene: .; v_gene: TRBV15; abundance: .; j_gene: TRBJ2-6; CDR3nt: TGTGCCACCAGCAGAGATACATGGCCCTCTGAGCAGGTAGGGGCCAACGTCCTGACTTTC; CDR3aa: CATSRDTWPSEQVGANVLTF
d_gene: TRBD1; v_gene: TRBV4-2; abundance: .; j_gene: TRBJ2-1; CDR3nt: TGTGCCAGCAGCCGAAACCGGGACAGGGGTGATGAGCAGTTCTTC; CDR3aa: CASSRNRDRGDEQFF
d_gene: .; v_gene: TRBV6-6; abundance: .; j_gene: TRBJ1-2; CDR3nt: TGTGCCAGCAGTGTCGGCAGGGGCTATGGCTACACCTTC; CDR3aa: CASSVGRGYGYTF
d_gene: .; v_gene: TRBV6-6; abundance: .; j_gene: TRBJ2-7; CDR3nt: TGTGCCAGCAGCCACGACTTGGACTACGAGCAGTACTTC; CDR3aa: CASSHDLDYEQYF
d_gene: .; v_gene: TRBV29-1; abundance: .; j_gene: TRBJ1-1; CDR3nt: TGCAGCGTTGTCTTGAACACTGAAGCTTTCTTT; CDR3aa: CSVVLNTEAFF
d_gene: .; v_gene: TRBV19; abundance: .; j_gene: TRBJ2-2; CDR3nt: TGTGCCAGTAGTATAGGTAAAGGGAGGTTCACCGGGGAGCTGTTTTTT; CDR3aa: CASSIGKGRFTGELFF
d_gene: TRBD2; v_gene: TRBV5-1; abundance: .; j_gene: TRBJ2-1; CDR3nt: TGCGCCAGCAGCTCGCAAGCGGGAGAGAATGAGCAGTTCTTC; CDR3aa: CASSSQAGENEQFF
d_gene: TRBD2; v_gene: TRBV5-4; abundance: .; j_gene: TRBJ2-6; CDR3nt: TGTGCCAGCAGCAGCGGGATCTCTGGGGCCAACGTCCTGACTTTC; CDR3aa: CASSSGISGANVLTF
d_gene: TRBD2; v_gene: TRBV5-4; abundance: .; j_gene: TRBJ2-2; CDR3nt: TGTGCCAGCTCGGAACTAGCGGGCTCGCCCCCCGGGGAGCTGTTTTTT; CDR3aa: CASSELAGSPPGELFF
d_gene: .; v_gene: TRBV18; abundance: .; j_gene: TRBJ2-1; CDR3nt: TGTGCCAGCTCACCCCTCAGGCCTCCTATGAAAGGCGAGCAGTTCTTC; CDR3aa: CASSPLRPPMKGEQFF
d_gene: .; v_gene: TRBV7-9; abundance: .; j_gene: TRBJ1-4; CDR3nt: TGTGCCAGCAGCCCCCGATATGCAGGTCCGAATAATGAAAAACTGTTTTTT; CDR3aa: CASSPRYAGPNNEKLFF
d_gene: TRBD1; v_gene: TRBV7-2; abundance: .; j_gene: TRBJ2-2; CDR3nt: TGTGCCAGCAGCTCCCAACCACAGGGGCCCGGGGAGCTGTTTTTT; CDR3aa: CASSSQPQGPGELFF
d_gene: .; v_gene: TRBV5-8; abundance: .; j_gene: TRBJ1-6; CDR3nt: TGTGCCAGCAGCTTGGGGGCCCACGGCAATATCACACCCCTCCACTTT; CDR3aa: CASSLGAHGNITPLHF
d_gene: .; v_gene: TRBV5-6; abundance: .; j_gene: TRBJ2-3; CDR3nt: TGTGCCAGCAGCTTGGGGGCCAGCCGAATGGATACGCAGTATTTT; CDR3aa: CASSLGASRMDTQYF
d_gene: TRBD1; v_gene: TRBV7-9; abundance: .; j_gene: TRBJ1-1; CDR3nt: TGTGCCAGCAGCTCGTCAGGGGGCGCGGCTGAAGCTTTCTTT; CDR3aa: CASSSSGGAAEAFF
d_gene: TRBD1; v_gene: TRBV6-5; abundance: .; j_gene: TRBJ1-4; CDR3nt: TGTGCCAGCAGCCGAACGACAGGGGCGGAAAAACTGTTTTTT; CDR3aa: CASSRTTGAEKLFF
d_gene: TRBD1; v_gene: TRBV4-1; abundance: .; j_gene: TRBJ1-2; CDR3nt: TGCGCCAGCAGAGTGCAATCCTCCGAGACAGGGCGGGTTGGCTACACCTTC; CDR3aa: CASRVQSSETGRVGYTF
d_gene: TRBD1; v_gene: TRBV7-2; abundance: .; j_gene: TRBJ2-2; CDR3nt: TGTGCCAGCAGCTTAGGGTTACAGGGGACCGGGGAGCTGTTTTTT; CDR3aa: CASSLGLQGTGELFF
d_gene: .; v_gene: TRBV28; abundance: .; j_gene: TRBJ1-1; CDR3nt: TGTGCCAGCAGTTTATCCGCTCAGGCGTTGAGCACTGAAGCTTTCTTT; CDR3aa: CASSLSAQALSTEAFF
d_gene: .; v_gene: TRBV19; abundance: .; j_gene: TRBJ1-5; CDR3nt: TGTGCCAGTAGTATGATGGCGGATAGCAATCAGCCCCAGCATTTT; CDR3aa: CASSMMADSNQPQHF
d_gene: TRBD2; v_gene: TRBV14; abundance: once; j_gene: TRBJ2-1; CDR3nt: TGTGCCAGCAGCCAACCCGCGGGAGACGGCGGAAATGAGCAGTTCTTC; CDR3aa: CASSQPAGDGGNEQFF
d_gene: .; v_gene: TRBV6-1; abundance: .; j_gene: TRBJ1-6; CDR3nt: TGTGCCAGCAGTGAAGGGGAGGCCTTCTATAATTCACCCCTCCACTTT; CDR3aa: CASSEGEAFYNSPLHF
d_gene: .; v_gene: TRBV15; abundance: .; j_gene: TRBJ2-3; CDR3nt: TGTGCCACCAGCAGAGTCGAGGTTCCAGATACGCAGTATTTT; CDR3aa: CATSRVEVPDTQYF
d_gene: TRBD2; v_gene: TRBV6-1; abundance: .; j_gene: TRBJ2-7; CDR3nt: TGTGCCAGCAAACTTGTAGCGGGAACCTCCTACGAGCAGTACTTC; CDR3aa: CASKLVAGTSYEQYF
d_gene: .; v_gene: TRBV6-1; abundance: .; j_gene: TRBJ1-2; CDR3nt: TGTGCCAGCAGTGAAGCGGACCGGGGTGATCGTCACTATGGCTACACCTTC; CDR3aa: CASSEADRGDRHYGYTF
d_gene: .; v_gene: TRBV19; abundance: .; j_gene: TRBJ1-4; CDR3nt: TGTGCCAGTAGTATCGACAGGATGGGAAATGAAAAACTGTTTTTT; CDR3aa: CASSIDRMGNEKLFF
d_gene: .; v_gene: TRBV10-2; abundance: .; j_gene: TRBJ2-7; CDR3nt: TGCGCCAGCAGTGAGTCCTCGACAGGTCGGGGCGAGCAGTACTTC; CDR3aa: CASSESSTGRGEQYF
d_gene: TRBD1; v_gene: TRBV14; abundance: .; j_gene: TRBJ2-7; CDR3nt: TGTGCCAGCAGCCAAGTCGGGACAGTGGGAGAGCAGTACTTC; CDR3aa: CASSQVGTVGEQYF
d_gene: .; v_gene: TRBV4-1; abundance: .; j_gene: TRBJ2-7; CDR3nt: TGCGCCAGCAGCCTGCCCGGGAACGCAAAGAGGGAGCAGTACTTC; CDR3aa: CASSLPGNAKREQYF
d_gene: TRBD2; v_gene: TRBV27; abundance: .; j_gene: TRBJ2-7; CDR3nt: TGTGCCAGCAGTTTACGAGGGACTAGCGGACTCCCCTCCTACGAGCAGTACTTC; CDR3aa: CASSLRGTSGLPSYEQYF
d_gene: .; v_gene: TRBV2; abundance: .; j_gene: TRBJ1-4; CDR3nt: TGTGCCAGCAGTGAAAACGGGCTAGGGGGTGAAAAACTGTTTTTT; CDR3aa: CASSENGLGGEKLFF
d_gene: .; v_gene: TRBV9; abundance: .; j_gene: TRBJ2-5; CDR3nt: TGTGCCAGCAGCGGAGAGGCCAGCGGACTTAGAAGGGAGACCCAGTACTTC; CDR3aa: CASSGEASGLRRETQYF
d_gene: .; v_gene: TRBV30; abundance: .; j_gene: TRBJ2-7; CDR3nt: TGTGCCTGGAGTGTATGGCAGGGGTCCTACGAGCAGTACTTC; CDR3aa: CAWSVWQGSYEQYF
d_gene: .; v_gene: TRBV4-1; abundance: once; j_gene: TRBJ1-3; CDR3nt: TGCGCCAGCAGCCCCCCTCCTCTACAGGGAATCGTGGGAAACACCATATATTTT; CDR3aa: CASSPPPLQGIVGNTIYF
d_gene: .; v_gene: TRBV6-4; abundance: .; j_gene: TRBJ1-5; CDR3nt: TGTGCCAGCACCGAACCCGGGTCGGGCAATCAGCCCCAGCATTTT; CDR3aa: CASTEPGSGNQPQHF
d_gene: .; v_gene: TRBV5-1; abundance: .; j_gene: TRBJ2-2; CDR3nt: TGCGCCAGCAGCTTGGGTATAGCGGAGAACACCGGGGAGCTGTTTTTT; CDR3aa: CASSLGIAENTGELFF
d_gene: TRBD2; v_gene: TRBV19; abundance: .; j_gene: TRBJ2-7; CDR3nt: TGTGCCAGTATAATTCGGGCGCAACACCCGGGACTAACCTACGAGCAGTACTTC; CDR3aa: CASIIRAQHPGLTYEQYF
d_gene: .; v_gene: TRBV27; abundance: .; j_gene: TRBJ2-7; CDR3nt: TGTGCCAGCAGTTTAAGTACGGTCCTTTCCTACGAGCAGTACTTC; CDR3aa: CASSLSTVLSYEQYF
d_gene: TRBD2; v_gene: TRBV7-9; abundance: once; j_gene: TRBJ2-6; CDR3nt: TGTGCCAGCACCAATGGCGGGGGGGGGCTGTTATTTGGGGCCAACGTCCTGACTTTC; CDR3aa: CASTNGGGGLLFGANVLTF
d_gene: .; v_gene: TRBV11-3; abundance: .; j_gene: TRBJ2-7; CDR3nt: TGTGCCAGCAGCTTACCGGGGAATTACGAGCAGTACTTC; CDR3aa: CASSLPGNYEQYF
d_gene: .; v_gene: TRBV10-1; abundance: .; j_gene: TRBJ2-1; CDR3nt: TGCGCCAGCAGTGAGCCAGGGTATGTGGACAATGAGCAGTTCTTC; CDR3aa: CASSEPGYVDNEQFF
d_gene: TRBD1; v_gene: TRBV2; abundance: .; j_gene: TRBJ1-2; CDR3nt: TGTGCCAGCAGTGAGGCGCTCTTTCTTACAGGGGGCGTCTATGGCTACACCTTC; CDR3aa: CASSEALFLTGGVYGYTF
d_gene: TRBD1; v_gene: TRBV5-1; abundance: .; j_gene: TRBJ2-3; CDR3nt: TGCGCCAGCAGCTACCGACAGGGTATGGTAGATACGCAGTATTTT; CDR3aa: CASSYRQGMVDTQYF
d_gene: .; v_gene: TRBV7-9; abundance: once; j_gene: TRBJ2-7; CDR3nt: TGTGCCAGCGAGGGCTCCCTTCGATTCTCCTACGAGCAGTACTTC; CDR3aa: CASEGSLRFSYEQYF
d_gene: TRBD2; v_gene: TRBV6-6; abundance: .; j_gene: TRBJ2-7; CDR3nt: TGTGCCAGCAGTGGGACTAGCGGGGGGGGGCACGAGCAGTACTTC; CDR3aa: CASSGTSGGGHEQYF
d_gene: TRBD2; v_gene: TRBV6-1; abundance: .; j_gene: TRBJ2-1; CDR3nt: TGTGCCAGCAGAGGGCGGGAGGGCCGGGGAAATGAGCAGTTCTTC; CDR3aa: CASRGREGRGNEQFF
d_gene: .; v_gene: TRBV12-5; abundance: .; j_gene: TRBJ1-5; CDR3nt: TGTGCTAGTGGTTTGATCACGGGACATATGGACCAGCCCCAGCATTTT; CDR3aa: CASGLITGHMDQPQHF
d_gene: TRBD1; v_gene: TRBV16; abundance: .; j_gene: TRBJ2-7; CDR3nt: TGTGCCAGCAGCCAAGGACAGGGGGCTTACGAGCAGTACTTC; CDR3aa: CASSQGQGAYEQYF